These 21 T cell receptor beta chains were sequenced from one sample in a study of blood T cell repertoires in COVID-19. Only in-frame clones appear in the TCRdb table, and some are missing; sequencing was by immunoSEQ multiplex PCR. Of under 80,000 clones detected, approximately 79% appear once; the ten largest clones hold 32%. Sequencing was done on a sample of peripheral blood. These receptors were collected from a human donor in a cohort sampled during active COVID-19.

The V and J genes are TRBV6-4 and TRBJ2-6; unclear D gene. Looked up from germline, CDR1 is MRHNA and CDR2 is SNTAGT. Trimming removed 3 bases from V and 4 bases from J, with 7 bases in between. There are 14 residues in the CDR3. The CDR3 region has the DNA TGTGCCAGCAGTGAAAGCAAAGGGGCCAACGTCCTGACTTTC. It yields the protein CASSESKGANVLTF.

The genes are TRBV5-5 and TRBJ2-2, with a weak D call TRBD1 (6 bases). The CDR3 has 16 amino acids. Germline V gives CDR1 SGHKS, CDR2 YYEKEE (reference sequence). Trimming removed 1 base from V and 4 bases from J, with 14 bases in between. The CDR3 DNA follows: TGTGCCAGCAGCTTGCAGGGGACATTGAGCACCGGGGAGCTGTTTTTT. Translation gives CASSLQGTLSTGELFF.

This clone was counted between two and nine times. V usage is TRBV4-1 and J usage is TRBJ2-1; 7 bases match TRBD2. The V and J ends lost 1 base and 7 bases, in that order; junction bases with no gene match: 10. Germline assignment: CDR1 MGHRA and CDR2 YSYEKL. The CDR3 is 16 amino acids. Here the CDR3 reads CASSQGSAVGGNEQFF. Here the CDR3 DNA reads TGCGCCAGCAGCCAAGGTTCAGCAGTGGGGGGGAATGAGCAGTTCTTC.

The gene calls are TRBV6-5 and TRBJ2-4, with 7 bases aligning to TRBD1. The junction had 12 bases not matched to a gene; V was cut back by 5 bases and J by 8 bases. Germline values: CDR1 MNHEY, CDR2 SVGAGI. The CDR3 sequence is 15 residues long. Here the CDR3 reads CASSPVGDSQDIQYF. The CDR3, as DNA: TGTGCCAGCAGTCCCGTTGGGGACAGTCAGGACATTCAGTACTTC.

The chain recombines TRBV24-1 with TRBJ1-3; 11 bases align to TRBD1. This CDR3 contains 15 residues. Germline lookup yields CDR1 KGHDR and CDR2 SFDVKD. The J segment lost 8 bases and the V segment lost 2 bases, leaving 4 bases of the junction unmatched. The DNA for the CDR3 is TGTGCCACCAGTGATTCGGGACAGGGGGTACACACCATATATTTT. It specifies CATSDSGQGVHTIYF.

This sequence joins TRBV11-2 and TRBJ2-1; TRBD1 might be the D (6 bases). The CDR3 runs 15 residues. Trimming took off 5 bases at V and 7 bases at J, with 18 bases between the two ends. CDR1 is SGHAT, CDR2 FQNNGV, per germline. The DNA for the CDR3 is TGTGCCAGCAGCGTTCTTAGGGGGAAGGGGAATGAGCAGTTCTTC. Its translation: CASSVLRGKGNEQFF.

The J gene is TRBJ2-1, the V gene TRBV19, with D perhaps matching TRBD2 (5 bases). The CDR3 extends over 12 amino acids. V lost 3 bases to trimming and J lost 8 bases, with 8 bases between them. The germline V gene encodes CDR1 LNHDA and CDR2 SQIVND (reference sequence). CDR3 coding DNA: TGTGCCAGTAGTATCTCAGCGGATGAGCAGTTCTTC. This translates into CASSISADEQFF.

The chain links TRBV28 to TRBJ2-7; D is ambiguous. V lost 3 bases and J 3 bases, leaving 18 bases between the germline ends. Germline assignment: CDR1 MDHEN and CDR2 SYDVKM. The CDR3 extends over 16 amino acids. The CDR3 DNA sequence: TGTGCCAGCAGTTTTTCCCTGGGCCTTCTGGACTACGAGCAGTACTTC. Protein: CASSFSLGLLDYEQYF.

The chain couples TRBV11-2 to TRBJ2-7, with TRBD2 matching 7 bases. Trimming took 0 bases from V and 0 from J; bases not matched to a gene: 2. Germline V gene lookup returns CDR1 SGHAT and CDR2 FQNNGV. The CDR3 is made up of 15 amino acids. CDR3 bases: TGTGCCAGCAGCTTAGACAGCGGGAACTCCTACGAGCAGTACTTC. This encodes CASSLDSGNSYEQYF.

The rearrangement links TRBV5-1 to TRBJ1-3; 9 nucleotides line up with TRBD1. Trimming removed 4 bases from V and 4 bases from J; junction bases left unmatched: 6. CDR1 SGHRS and CDR2 YFSETQ come from the germline V gene. This CDR3 has 15 amino acids. CDR3 protein: CASSLNRGQGNTIYF. CDR3 nucleotides: TGCGCCAGCAGCCTAAACAGGGGGCAAGGAAACACCATATATTTT. Combining the CDR3 with reference TRBV5-1 and TRBJ1-3 gives the whole variable domain KAGVTQTPRYLIKTRGQQVTLSCSPISGHRSVSWYQQTPGQGLQFLFEYFSETQRNKGNFPGRFSGRQFSNSRSEMNVSTLELGDSALYLCASSLNRGQGNTIYFGEGSWLTVV.

The rearrangement links TRBV6-6 to TRBJ1-1; 7 nucleotides agree with TRBD1. This CDR3 is 15 amino acids long. The trim removed 0 bases at V and 8 bases at J, leaving 9 bases unmatched. Germline CDR1 MNHNY, CDR2 SVGAGI (reference sequence). CDR3 amino acids: CASSYSSRQGLEAFF. DNA of the CDR3: TGTGCCAGCAGTTACTCGAGTAGACAGGGATTAGAAGCTTTCTTT.

This clone was counted between two and nine times. The chain joins TRBV10-3 to TRBJ2-7, with D tentatively TRBD1 (5 bases). CDR3 size: 12 residues. Germline loops: CDR1 ENHRY, CDR2 SYGVKD. The ends were cut back, 2 bases at V and 9 bases at J, with 11 bases in the middle. CDR3 nucleotides: TGTGCCATCAGTGAGCAGGGTAGGGCGCAGTACTTC. Its protein is CAISEQGRAQYF.

The chain has TRBV5-1 and TRBJ2-2; 11 nucleotides agree with TRBD2. J gave up 5 bases and V 4 bases, and 7 bases lay outside the gene matches. The length of the CDR3 is 16 residues. Germline values: CDR1 SGHRS, CDR2 YFSETQ. The CDR3 spells CASSRSGRAKTGELFF. CDR3 DNA: TGCGCCAGCAGCCGTAGCGGGAGGGCCAAAACCGGGGAGCTGTTTTTT.

The rearrangement joins TRBV6-5 to TRBJ2-5; D may be TRBD2 (6 bases). V lost 7 bases and J 5 bases, leaving 17 bases between the germline ends. Germline V gene sequence: CDR1 MNHEY, CDR2 SVGAGI. The CDR3 is 14 residues long. The CDR3 sequence: CASTTSSLGETQYF. Written as DNA, the CDR3 is TGTGCCAGCACTACTAGCAGTTTAGGCGAGACCCAGTACTTC.

The CDR3: CASSLLGFGYNEQFF. The CDR3 DNA reads as TGTGCCAGCAGCTTACTCGGGTTTGGCTACAATGAGCAGTTCTTC. This sequence joins TRBV11-3 and TRBJ2-1; D gene ambiguous. V dropped 2 bases and J dropped 3 bases, with 11 bases sitting between them. Germline V gene lookup returns CDR1 SGHNT and CDR2 YENEEA. This CDR3 has 15 amino acids. Together with reference TRBV11-3 and TRBJ2-1, the CDR3 gives the full variable domain: EAGVVQSPRYKIIEKKQPVAFWCNPISGHNTLYWYLQNLGQGPELLIRYENEEAVDDSQLPKDRFSAERLKGVDSTLKIQPAELGDSAVYLCASSLLGFGYNEQFFGPGTRLTVL.

The chain has TRBV10-3 and TRBJ2-3, with TRBD1 as a possible D gene (6 bases). Between the trimmed V and J ends, which lost 4 bases and 2 bases, there was a span of 10 bases. CDR1 ENHRY and CDR2 SYGVKD come from the germline V gene. This CDR3 region has 14 residues. In nucleotides, the CDR3 is TGTGCCATCAGTGGACAGGCCGACACAGATACGCAGTATTTT. As protein: CAISGQADTDTQYF.

The chain is built from TRBV27 and TRBJ1-2; TRBD1 is a possible D gene (6 bases). The CDR3 has 20 amino acids. V was trimmed by 5 bases and J by 6 bases, leaving 34 bases between them. From germline, CDR1 is MNHEY and CDR2 SMNVEV (reference sequence). The CDR3 bases are TGTGCCAGCAGTGGCGAACTCCGGGACATAAGACGAGGGTTACCGGATGGCTACACCTTC. This codes for CASSGELRDIRRGLPDGYTF.

The chain couples TRBV4-3 to TRBJ2-1, with D tentatively TRBD2 (7 bases). Trimming left V 3 bases short and J 8 bases short, with 17 bases between. The CDR3 totals 15 residues. CDR1 and CDR2 from the germline V gene are LGHNA and YSLEER. CDR3 coding DNA: TGCGCCAGCAGCCAGAGACCCACAGGGAGGGATGAGCAGTTCTTC. Its translation is CASSQRPTGRDEQFF.

This rearrangement joins TRBV9 to TRBJ2-6, with 7 bases fitting TRBD2. Germline lookup yields CDR1 SGDLS and CDR2 YYNGEE. The trim removed 7 bases at V and 0 bases at J, leaving 7 bases unmatched. This CDR3 has 16 amino acids. The CDR3 spells CASLGGIGSGANVLTF. DNA for the CDR3: TGTGCCAGCCTCGGGGGGATCGGCTCTGGGGCCAACGTCCTGACTTTC.

The V gene is TRBV19, the J gene TRBJ1-2; perhaps TRBD1 as D (5 bases). The CDR3 extends over 14 amino acids. With 7 bases removed from V and 8 bases from J, the gap between germline ends came to 20 bases. The V gene's germline CDR1 is LNHDA and CDR2 SQIVND (reference sequence). Here the CDR3 reads CASIPRQGLIGYTF. The CDR3 DNA sequence: TGTGCCAGTATCCCTCGCCAGGGACTAATCGGCTACACCTTC. The complete variable domain, with remaining parts taken from reference TRBV19 and TRBJ1-2, reads DGGITQSPKYLFRKEGQNVTLSCEQNLNHDAMYWYRQDPGQGLRLIYYSQIVNDFQKGDIAEGYSVSREKKESFPLTVTSAQKNPTAFYLCASIPRQGLIGYTFGSGTRLTVV.

This clone was seen only a few times. The DNA of the CDR3 is TGCGCCAGCAGCTTCGGGACAGGGACCTACGAGCAGTACTTC. Translated: CASSFGTGTYEQYF. The chain uses TRBV5-1 and TRBJ2-7; 9 nucleotides agree with TRBD1. The CDR3 spans 14 residues. Trimming removed 2 bases from V and 2 bases from J; junction bases left unmatched: 2. Germline CDR1 is SGHRS and CDR2 is YFSETQ. Based on the CDR3 plus reference TRBV5-1 and TRBJ2-7, the full variable domain is KAGVTQTPRYLIKTRGQQVTLSCSPISGHRSVSWYQQTPGQGLQFLFEYFSETQRNKGNFPGRFSGRQFSNSRSEMNVSTLELGDSALYLCASSFGTGTYEQYFGPGTRLTVT.